Presented here are 27 T cell receptor beta chains from one specimen sequenced in a study of shared clonotypes between healthy human individuals. Libraries were prepared by immunoSEQ multiplex PCR; TCRdb keeps only in-frame clonotypes and omits some of them. Of hundreds of thousands of clones listed, 72% are singletons. Sequenced: memory CD4+ T cells sorted from blood. The subset was: CD45RA-negative fraction. The receptors here all came from a young woman in good health.

CDR3 DNA: TGTGCCAGCAGCCAAGAATGGGCGGCGAACACCGGGGAGCTGTTTTTT. It yields the protein CASSQEWAANTGELFF. V usage is TRBV4-2 and J usage is TRBJ2-2, with D hard to call. CDR3 size: 16 residues. V gave up 0 bases and J gave up 0 bases, with 8 bases separating them. Germline CDR1 LGHNA, CDR2 YNFKEQ.

The V and J genes are TRBV18 and TRBJ1-3, with D maybe TRBD1 (6 bases). CDR1 is KGHSH, CDR2 LQKENI, per germline. The V gene lost 4 bases and the J gene lost 1 base, with 14 bases spanning the gap. This CDR3 region has 16 residues. In DNA form, the CDR3 reads TGTGCCAGCTCACTGGGGGGCGCACGGTCTGGAAACACCATATATTTT. This translates into CASSLGGARSGNTIYF.

This chain connects TRBV28 to TRBJ1-2; 10 bases align to TRBD1. V lost 7 bases, J lost 6 bases, and 8 bases stayed unmatched. The CDR3 covers 14 residues. The germline V gene has CDR1 MDHEN and CDR2 SYDVKM. The CDR3 region is CASTVGTGVDGYTF. The CDR3 DNA follows: TGTGCCAGCACTGTTGGGACAGGGGTTGATGGCTACACCTTC.

This clone was counted ten times or more. The V call is TRBV6-1, the J call TRBJ2-1; 15 bases match TRBD2. The junction had 2 bases not matched to a gene; V was cut back by 1 base and J by 4 bases. The CDR3 is 17 amino acids. CDR1 MNHNS and CDR2 SASEGT come from the germline V gene. The CDR3 nucleotides read TGTGCCAGCAGTGAAGGGACTAGCGGGAGGGTTTACAATGAGCAGTTCTTC. This encodes CASSEGTSGRVYNEQFF.

The genes are TRBV19 and TRBJ1-5; D is unresolved. Trimming shortened V by 6 bases and J by 1 base, and 13 bases separated the two germline ends. From germline, CDR1 is LNHDA and CDR2 SQIVND (reference sequence). The CDR3 length is 15 residues. The CDR3 loop is CASRSFGQSNQPQHF. Here the CDR3 DNA reads TGTGCCAGTAGAAGTTTCGGCCAGAGCAATCAGCCCCAGCATTTT.

The V and J genes are TRBV7-9 and TRBJ1-3, with D possibly matching TRBD1 (5 bases). The germline CDR1 and CDR2 sequences are SEHNR and FQNEAQ (reference sequence). This CDR3 spans 15 amino acids. Trimming removed 4 bases at V and 3 bases at J, with 13 bases between. The CDR3 DNA sequence: TGTGCCAGCAGCTCCAGGGAGATTCTTGGAAACACCATATATTTT. Protein sequence: CASSSREILGNTIYF.

The chain is built from TRBV7-9 and TRBJ2-7, with D uncertain. CDR3 length equals 16 residues. Germline loops: CDR1 SEHNR, CDR2 FQNEAQ (reference sequence). V dropped 1 base and J dropped 3 bases, with 16 bases sitting between them. The CDR3: CASSLVGGDFSYEQYF. The CDR3 coding sequence is TGTGCCAGCAGCTTAGTCGGTGGGGATTTCAGCTACGAGCAGTACTTC.

Points on this clone: The same CDR3 arises from other DNA sequences in this sample as well. The chain has TRBV18 and TRBJ1-4; 8 bases line up with TRBD1. Per the germline V gene, CDR1 is KGHSH and CDR2 is LQKENI. This CDR3 contains 14 residues. Losses at the gene ends were 3 bases for V and 4 bases for J; bases not matched to a gene: 1. The CDR3 is CASSPGQGNEKLFF. DNA for the CDR3: TGTGCCAGCTCACCCGGACAGGGTAATGAAAAACTGTTTTTT. Full variable domain (remainder filled in from reference TRBV18 and TRBJ1-4): NAGVMQNPRHLVRRRGQEARLRCSPMKGHSHVYWYRQLPEEGLKFMVYLQKENIIDESGMPKERFSAEFPKEGPSILRIQQVVRGDSAAYFCASSPGQGNEKLFFGSGTQLSVL.

DNA for the CDR3: TGTGCCAGCTCACCTCAAGGCCCGGGGACAGGCGCTGGGGCCAACGTCCTGACTTTC. It translates to CASSPQGPGTGAGANVLTF. The chain combines TRBV18 with TRBJ2-6; 8 nucleotides align to TRBD1. CDR1 KGHSH and CDR2 LQKENI come from the germline V gene. The CDR3 covers 19 residues. V lost 3 bases to trimming and J lost 2 bases; unmatched junction nucleotides: 12.

The genes are TRBV10-2 and TRBJ1-4; maybe TRBD1 (5 bases). V lost 5 bases to trimming and J lost 8 bases, with 15 bases between them. Germline V gene data show CDR1 as WSHSY and CDR2 as SAAADI. This CDR3 has 14 residues. CDR3 DNA sequence: TGCGCCAGCAGTTTCGGGGCGGTAGGAGAAAAACTGTTTTTT. Residues: CASSFGAVGEKLFF.

The chain recombines TRBV10-1 with TRBJ1-4, with a weak D call TRBD1 (5 bases). The germline gives CDR1 WNHNN, CDR2 SYGVQD (reference sequence). This CDR3 has 13 amino acids. Trimming removed 11 bases from V and 2 bases from J, with 12 bases in between. This CDR3 reads CAGVRGTNEKLFF. In DNA, the CDR3 is TGCGCCGGTGTCCGGGGGACTAATGAAAAACTGTTTTTT.

V and J are TRBV27 and TRBJ1-5; TRBD1 aligns across 8 bases. The length of the CDR3 is 15 residues. Germline CDR1 is MNHEY and CDR2 is SMNVEV (reference sequence). The trim removed 6 bases at V and 0 bases at J, leaving 4 bases unmatched. The CDR3 coding sequence is TGTGCCAGCAGACAGGACAGGGCTAGCAATCAGCCCCAGCATTTT. Amino acids: CASRQDRASNQPQHF.

This rearrangement joins TRBV15 to TRBJ1-2, with D perhaps TRBD1 (6 bases). Trimming left V 5 bases short and J 4 bases short, with 14 bases between. CDR1 and CDR2 (germline): LNHNV, YYDKDF (reference sequence). The length of the CDR3 is 14 residues. Here the CDR3 reads CATSGADRSYGYTF. The CDR3 DNA reads as TGTGCCACCAGCGGTGCCGACAGGAGCTATGGCTACACCTTC.

This clone came up a few times. The rearrangement uses TRBV5-1 and TRBJ2-7, with D tentatively TRBD1 (6 bases). Germline lookup yields CDR1 SGHRS and CDR2 YFSETQ. The CDR3 totals 14 residues. V gave up 4 bases and J gave up 0 bases, with 11 bases separating them. Here the CDR3 reads CASSRTDSSYEQYF. CDR3 DNA sequence: TGCGCCAGCAGCCGGACAGACAGCTCCTACGAGCAGTACTTC.

The chain is built from TRBV2 and TRBJ1-1; 9 bases line up with TRBD1. Germline-derived CDR1 and CDR2 are SNHLY and FYNNEI. The CDR3 spans 15 residues. Trimming took 6 bases from V and 6 from J; bases not matched to a gene: 11. The CDR3 nucleotides read TGTGCCAGCAGGGAGACGGACAGGGGCATATCTGAAGCTTTCTTT. Its translation is CASRETDRGISEAFF. Together with reference TRBV2 and TRBJ1-1, the CDR3 gives the full variable domain: EPEVTQTPSHQVTQMGQEVILRCVPISNHLYFYWYRQILGQKVEFLVSFYNNEISEKSEIFDDQFSVERPDGSNFTLKIRSTKLEDSAMYFCASRETDRGISEAFFGQGTRLTVV.

This CDR3 reads CASSPLAGAGYEQYF. For the CDR3, the DNA is TGTGCCAGTAGTCCCCTAGCAGGGGCGGGCTACGAGCAGTACTTC. The chain is built from TRBV19 and TRBJ2-7, with a weak D call TRBD1 (6 bases). CDR3 length: 15 residues. Trimming stripped 5 bases from V and 3 bases from J, with 17 bases between. CDR1 is LNHDA, CDR2 SQIVND, per germline (reference sequence).

The chain has TRBV7-9 and TRBJ2-2; perhaps TRBD1 as D (6 bases). V was clipped by 2 bases and J by 4 bases, with 17 bases between them. This CDR3 region has 17 residues. Germline CDR1 and CDR2: SEHNR and FQNEAQ (reference sequence). The chain's CDR3 is CASSLRPPGHLTGELFF. CDR3 coding DNA: TGTGCCAGCAGCTTAAGGCCGCCGGGACATCTCACCGGGGAGCTGTTTTTT.

The chain uses TRBV6-1 and TRBJ2-1; 7 positions match TRBD1. V was pared by 6 bases and J by 5 bases, with 10 bases of the junction left unmatched. Per germline, CDR1 MNHNS and CDR2 SASEGT. This CDR3 has 15 residues. The CDR3: CASSPGQDADNEQFF. The CDR3 DNA reads TGTGCCAGCAGCCCCGGACAGGACGCCGACAATGAGCAGTTCTTC.

About this clone itself: At one of its ends the junction is not consistent with the germline gene, which may arise from a read error. This chain links TRBV28 with TRBJ2-1; the D gene is possibly TRBD2 (7 bases). Germline V gene data show CDR1 as MDHEN and CDR2 as SYDVKM. The CDR3 runs to 18 residues. As DNA, the CDR3 is TGTGCCAGCCGCCCGCGGGGGCATCCGCGGGGAAGTTCGAGTGCCCTGCTCTTC. This encodes CASRPRGHPRGSSSALLF.

This clone was detected a few times. The chain's CDR3 is CASSSVGPNTGELFF. CDR3 nucleotide sequence: TGTGCCAGCAGCTCCGTGGGCCCGAACACCGGGGAGCTGTTTTTT. The chain is built from TRBV7-3 and TRBJ2-2; no reliable D call. Trimming took off 4 bases at V and 0 bases at J, with 9 bases between the two ends. The length of the CDR3 is 15 residues. The germline V gene has CDR1 SGHTA and CDR2 FQGTGA.

Note on this clone: Other DNA sequences of this sample code for an identical CDR3. The V and J genes are TRBV4-1 and TRBJ2-6; D is unresolved. The CDR3 covers 17 residues. Germline V CDR1 and CDR2: MGHRA, YSYEKL. The V gene lost 3 bases and the J gene lost 0 bases, with 12 bases spanning the gap. CDR3 in DNA: TGCGCCAGCAGCCAGGTTAGCACTATCTCTGGGGCCAACGTCCTGACTTTC. Translating gives CASSQVSTISGANVLTF.

This clone was seen more than once but under ten times. The genes are TRBV27 and TRBJ2-1; D call uncertain. Germline V lookup: CDR1 MNHEY, CDR2 SMNVEV (reference sequence). Trimming took off 7 bases at V and 4 bases at J, with 5 bases between the two ends. This CDR3 has 11 residues. In DNA form, the CDR3 reads TGTGCCAGCACCCAATACAATGAGCAGTTCTTC. Translating it yields CASTQYNEQFF.

The gene calls are TRBV6-1 and TRBJ1-5, with 7 bases lining up with TRBD1. The CDR3 covers 17 residues. CDR1 and CDR2 from the germline V gene are MNHNS and SASEGT. V lost 3 bases, J lost 2 bases, and 10 bases stayed unmatched. Written as DNA, the CDR3 is TGTGCCAGCAGTGACAGAACGGGACAGTCTCGCAATCAGCCCCAGCATTTT. It yields the protein CASSDRTGQSRNQPQHF.

The V gene is TRBV10-2, the J gene TRBJ2-7; 8 positions agree with TRBD1. The CDR3 is 16 amino acids. Per the germline V gene, CDR1 is WSHSY and CDR2 is SAAADI. V lost 1 base, J lost 3 bases, and 8 bases stayed unmatched. DNA for the CDR3: TGCGCCAGCAGTGAGTGGCAGGGGGCATCTTTCTACGAGCAGTACTTC. Amino acid sequence: CASSEWQGASFYEQYF.

The chain is built from TRBV7-2 and TRBJ2-5; 13 nucleotides agree with TRBD2. Germline trimming cut 5 bases from V and 2 bases from J; bases unmatched to any gene: 2. The CDR3 length is 15 residues. CDR1 is SGHTA, CDR2 FQGNSA, per germline. The CDR3 bases are TGTGCCAGCAGCGTGGGACTAGCGGGACAAGAGACCCAGTACTTC. Translation: CASSVGLAGQETQYF.

This clone has only one observation. The chain is built from TRBV29-1 and TRBJ2-5; perhaps D is TRBD1 or TRBD2 (5 bases each). In germline, CDR1 is SQVTM, CDR2 ANQGSEA. V was cut by 6 bases and J by 4 bases, with 18 bases left in between. The CDR3 consists of 14 residues. CDR3 sequence (DNA): TGCAGCGTCCTCGGGACCTCCGTGGGAGAGACCCAGTACTTC. Its protein product is CSVLGTSVGETQYF. The full variable domain, its missing parts supplied by reference TRBV29-1 and TRBJ2-5, is SAVISQKPSRDICQRGTSLTIQCQVDSQVTMMFWYRQQPGQSLTLIATANQGSEATYESGFVIDKFPISRPNLTFSTLTVSNMSPEDSSIYLCSVLGTSVGETQYFGPGTRLLVL.

The chain employs TRBV5-6 and TRBJ2-2; 9 nucleotides line up with TRBD2. This CDR3 has 16 amino acids. V gave up 0 bases and J gave up 6 bases; unmatched junction bases: 6. The germline gives CDR1 SGHDT, CDR2 YYEEEE. The CDR3 region has the DNA TGTGCCAGCAGCTTGGCCTCTGTAGCGGGAGCCGGGGAGCTGTTTTTT. It specifies CASSLASVAGAGELFF.